The clone carrying this T cell receptor beta chain has a handful of counts. TCRdb re-called the RT-PCR reads with MiXCR, one entry per CDR3 protein. The sample contains almost 700,000 distinct CDR3 sequences, 14% of which appear only once. This CDR3 comprises 17 residues. V lost 5 bases, J lost 2 bases, and 11 bases stayed unmatched. Germline V gene lookup returns CDR1 MNHEY and CDR2 SMNVEV (reference sequence). The receptor's source is a female donor in good health, serving as a healthy control. This sequence joins TRBV27 and TRBJ1-5; TRBD1 agrees at 8 bases. Sequenced: memory CD4+ T cells from blood. The DNA of the CDR3 is TGTGCCAGCAGTCACGGACAGGGCGGGCGCGGCAATCAGCCCCAGCATTTT. Translation: CASSHGQGGRGNQPQHF.